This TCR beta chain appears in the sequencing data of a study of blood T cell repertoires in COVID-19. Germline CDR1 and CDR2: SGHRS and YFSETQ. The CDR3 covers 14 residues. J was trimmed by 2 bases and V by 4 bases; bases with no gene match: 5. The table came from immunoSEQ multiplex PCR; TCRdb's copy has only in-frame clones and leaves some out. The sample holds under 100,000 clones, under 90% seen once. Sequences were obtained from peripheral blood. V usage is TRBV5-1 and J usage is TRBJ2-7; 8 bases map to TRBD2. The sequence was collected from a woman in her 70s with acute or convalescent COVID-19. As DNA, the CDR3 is TGCGCCAGCAGCCAAAGCGGGGGCGCCTACGAGCAGTACTTC. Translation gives CASSQSGGAYEQYF.